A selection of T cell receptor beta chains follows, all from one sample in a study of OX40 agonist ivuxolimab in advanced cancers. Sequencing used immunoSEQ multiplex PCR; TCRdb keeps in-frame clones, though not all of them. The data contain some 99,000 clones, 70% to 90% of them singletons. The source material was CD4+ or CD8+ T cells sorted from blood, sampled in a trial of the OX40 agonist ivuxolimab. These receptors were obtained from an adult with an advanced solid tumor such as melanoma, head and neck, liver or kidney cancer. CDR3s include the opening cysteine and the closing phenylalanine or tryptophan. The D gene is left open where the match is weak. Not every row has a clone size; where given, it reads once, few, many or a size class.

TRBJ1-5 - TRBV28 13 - CATGGYSNQPQHF TGTGCCACCGGGGGTTATAGCAATCAGCCCCAGCATTTT
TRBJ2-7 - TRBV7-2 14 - CASSLTPSSYEQYF TGTGCCAGCAGTTTGACACCCAGCTCCTACGAGCAGTACTTC
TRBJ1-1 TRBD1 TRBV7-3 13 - CASSSQGATEAFF TGTGCCAGCAGCTCTCAGGGGGCCACTGAAGCTTTCTTT
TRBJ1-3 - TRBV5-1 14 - CASSTGLPGNTIYF TGCGCCAGCAGCACCGGGCTCCCGGGGAACACCATATATTTT
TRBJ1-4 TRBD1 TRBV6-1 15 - CASSETGTVNEKLFF TGTGCCAGCAGTGAAACCGGGACAGTTAATGAAAAACTGTTTTTT
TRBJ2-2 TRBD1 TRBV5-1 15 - CASSLQGANTGELFF TGCGCCAGCAGCCTACAGGGGGCTAACACCGGGGAGCTGTTTTTT
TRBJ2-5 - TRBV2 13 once CASGSSQRETQYF TGTGCCAGCGGTAGTAGCCAGAGAGAGACCCAGTACTTC
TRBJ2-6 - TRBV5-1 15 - CASSPAEIGANVLTF TGCGCCAGCAGCCCGGCGGAAATTGGGGCCAACGTCCTGACTTTC
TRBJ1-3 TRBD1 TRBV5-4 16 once CASSPAGGRSGNTIYF TGTGCCAGCAGCCCGGCAGGGGGGAGGTCTGGAAACACCATATATTTT
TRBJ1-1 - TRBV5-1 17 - CASSWRWAARAKTEAFF TGCGCCAGCAGCTGGAGGTGGGCAGCCAGGGCAAAGACTGAAGCTTTCTTT
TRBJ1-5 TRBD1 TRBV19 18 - CASHPGQGVLTSNQPQHF TGTGCCAGTCACCCGGGACAGGGGGTTCTGACGAGCAATCAGCCCCAGCATTTT
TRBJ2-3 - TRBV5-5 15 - CASSLSAGGTDTQYF TGTGCCAGCAGCTTGTCAGCGGGTGGAACAGATACGCAGTATTTT
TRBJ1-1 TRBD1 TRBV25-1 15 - CASNPNQGAGTEAFF TGTGCCAGCAACCCTAACCAGGGGGCGGGCACTGAAGCTTTCTTT
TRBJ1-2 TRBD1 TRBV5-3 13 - CARSRTGNYGYTF TGTGCCAGAAGCAGGACAGGGAACTATGGCTACACCTTC
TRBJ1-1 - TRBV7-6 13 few CASSLDRGGEAFF TGTGCCAGCAGCTTAGACCGCGGAGGTGAAGCTTTCTTT
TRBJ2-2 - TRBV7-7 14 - CASSLAFNTGELFF TGTGCTAGCAGCTTAGCATTCAACACCGGGGAGCTGTTTTTT
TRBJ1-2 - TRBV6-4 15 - CASTPGGGRNYGYTF TGTGCCAGCACCCCCGGGGGGGGGCGAAACTATGGCTACACCTTC
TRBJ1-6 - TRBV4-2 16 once CASSQLSRQAGSPLHF TGTGCCAGCAGCCAACTCAGCCGGCAGGCCGGTTCACCCCTCCACTTT
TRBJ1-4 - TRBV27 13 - CASSFGGGEKLFF TGTGCCAGCAGTTTCGGGGGGGGTGAAAAACTGTTTTTT
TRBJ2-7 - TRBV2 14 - CASMFIGGPYEQYF TGTGCCAGCATGTTTATCGGGGGTCCCTACGAGCAGTACTTC
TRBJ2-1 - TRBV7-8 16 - CASSWRVGGQGNEQFF TGTGCCAGCAGCTGGAGAGTGGGGGGGCAAGGCAATGAGCAGTTCTTC
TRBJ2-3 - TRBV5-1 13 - CASSLLGADTQYF TGCGCCAGCAGCTTGTTAGGGGCAGATACGCAGTATTTT
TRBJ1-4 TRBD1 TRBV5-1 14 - CASSLGTGTEKLFF TGCGCCAGCAGCTTGGGGACAGGGACGGAAAAACTGTTTTTT
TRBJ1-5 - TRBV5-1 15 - CASSLGLRAGQPQHF TGCGCCAGCAGCTTGGGCCTCAGGGCGGGTCAGCCCCAGCATTTT
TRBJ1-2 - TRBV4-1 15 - CASSQVYRDGYGYTF TGCGCCAGCAGCCAAGTCTACAGGGACGGCTATGGCTACACCTTC
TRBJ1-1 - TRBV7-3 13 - CASSSQGYTEAFF TGTGCCAGCAGCTCGCAGGGTTACACTGAAGCTTTCTTT
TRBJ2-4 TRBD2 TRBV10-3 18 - CAISEGLAGAAAKNIQYF TGTGCCATCAGTGAAGGCCTAGCGGGGGCCGCAGCCAAAAACATTCAGTACTTC
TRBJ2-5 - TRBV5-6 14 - CASSSPTGPETQYF TGTGCCAGCAGCTCCCCGACAGGTCCAGAGACCCAGTACTTC
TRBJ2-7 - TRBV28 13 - CASSLRQVHEQYF TGTGCCAGCAGTTTAAGGCAGGTCCACGAGCAGTACTTC
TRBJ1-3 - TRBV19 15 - CASSILQGGGNTIYF TGTGCCAGTAGTATCCTCCAGGGTGGTGGAAACACCATATATTTT
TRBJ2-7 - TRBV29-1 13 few CSVAPAGSYEQYF TGCAGCGTTGCCCCGGCGGGTAGCTACGAGCAGTACTTC
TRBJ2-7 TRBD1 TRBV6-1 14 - CASRGTGRTYEQYF TGTGCCAGCAGGGGGACAGGAAGAACCTACGAGCAGTACTTC
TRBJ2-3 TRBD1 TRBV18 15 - CASSRDSGRADTQYF TGTGCCAGCTCACGGGACAGCGGCAGGGCAGATACGCAGTATTTT
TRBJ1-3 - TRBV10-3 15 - CATTGGKMFGNTIYF TGTGCCACCACCGGGGGGAAGATGTTTGGAAACACCATATATTTT
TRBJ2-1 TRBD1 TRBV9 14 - CASSRTGDWYEQFF TGTGCCAGCAGCCGGACAGGGGATTGGTATGAGCAGTTCTTC
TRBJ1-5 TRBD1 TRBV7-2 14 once CASSSGTGEPQPHF TGTGCCAGCAGCTCCGGGACAGGGGAGCCCCAGCCGCATTTT
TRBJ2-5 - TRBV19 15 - CASSTPPDYQETQYF TGTGCCAGTAGTACCCCCCCGGACTACCAAGAGACCCAGTACTTC
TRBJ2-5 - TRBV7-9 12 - CASSFLGETQYF TGTGCCAGCAGCTTCCTGGGAGAGACCCAGTACTTC
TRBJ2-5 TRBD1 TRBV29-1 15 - CSVEAGGQGDETQYF TGCAGCGTTGAAGCGGGAGGACAGGGGGACGAGACCCAGTACTTC
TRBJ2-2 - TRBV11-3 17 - CASSWTPGTANTGELFF TGTGCCAGCAGCTGGACCCCCGGGACGGCGAACACCGGGGAGCTGTTTTTT
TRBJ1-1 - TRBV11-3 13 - CASSLGRGRLAFF TGTGCCAGCAGCCTCGGTCGGGGGCGTCTTGCTTTCTTT
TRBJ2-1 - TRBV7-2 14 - CASSFLGAFSEQFF TGTGCCAGCAGCTTCCTCGGGGCTTTTAGTGAGCAGTTCTTC